This T cell receptor (beta chain) was retrieved from a study of T-cell memory formation after mild COVID-19. TCRalpha and TCRbeta libraries used 5'RACE with constant-segment primers and UMIs. MiXCR was run by TCRdb on the 5' RACE reads, yielding one entry per CDR3 protein. The sample carries around 29,000 distinct CDR3 sequences, approximately 12% recorded once. Study results and limitations: Clones contracting across day 15 to 85 had a balanced CD4/CD8 profile; later expanding clones leaned CD4+. Pre-infection memory showed some responding clones, and this suggested that cross-reactive memory joined.

From germline, CDR1 is SNHLY and CDR2 FYNNEI. The CDR3 has 13 amino acids. V dropped 8 bases and J dropped 5 bases, with 15 bases sitting between them. As concerns this clonotype: Its antigen remains unidentified.

The sample consisted of PBMCs or a T cell subset sorted from them (not recorded which). The clonotype was recovered from an adult woman who had mild COVID-19 (a few samples of this study predate the infection). Cell type and time point are not known. V gene TRBV2 combines with J gene TRBJ1-1; possibly TRBD1 for D (6 bases). The CDR3 here is CASSQEGGTEAFF. The CDR3 bases are TGTGCCAGCTCTCAGGAGGGGGGAACTGAAGCTTTCTTT. The whole variable domain, filled in from reference TRBV2 and TRBJ1-1, reads EPEVTQTPSHQVTQMGQEVILRCVPISNHLYFYWYRQILGQKVEFLVSFYNNEISEKSEIFDDQFSVERPDGSNFTLKIRSTKLEDSAMYFCASSQEGGTEAFFGQGTRLTVV.